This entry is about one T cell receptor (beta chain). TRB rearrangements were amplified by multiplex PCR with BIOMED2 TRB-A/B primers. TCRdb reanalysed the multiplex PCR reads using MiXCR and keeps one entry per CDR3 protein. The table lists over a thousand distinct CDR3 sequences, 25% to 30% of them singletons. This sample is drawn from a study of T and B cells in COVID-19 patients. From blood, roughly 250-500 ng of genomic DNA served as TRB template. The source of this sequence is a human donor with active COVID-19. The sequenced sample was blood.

Written as DNA, the CDR3 is TGCAGTGCTAGGAGACAGGGAAGCGACCAAGAGACCCAGTACTTC. Residues: CSARRQGSDQETQYF. The V call is TRBV20-1, the J call TRBJ2-5; 7 bases fit TRBD1. CDR1 and CDR2 (germline): DFQATT, SNEGSKA (reference sequence). V dropped 3 bases and J dropped 0; count of bases not matched to a gene: 7. This CDR3 contains 15 residues.